This TCR beta chain was captured in a study of cytomegalovirus exposure and HLA in healthy donors. Amplification used 60 Vbeta primers and 13 Jbeta primers. Clones were sequenced by immunoSEQ multiplex PCR, and TCRdb holds only the in-frame ones, with some missing. Among about 190,000 clones listed, 85% were seen once. The CDR3 spans 14 residues. Germline CDR1 LNHDA, CDR2 SQIVND (reference sequence). Trimming removed 7 bases at V and 3 bases at J, with 15 bases between. The chain joins TRBV19 to TRBJ1-1; D possibly corresponds to TRBD1 (6 bases). Sequencing used PBMCs. The sequence came from a boy younger than 10 in good health and CMV-seronegative. CDR3: CASKGGLRDTEAFF. In DNA form, the CDR3 reads TGTGCCAGTAAGGGGGGGTTGAGGGACACTGAAGCTTTCTTT.